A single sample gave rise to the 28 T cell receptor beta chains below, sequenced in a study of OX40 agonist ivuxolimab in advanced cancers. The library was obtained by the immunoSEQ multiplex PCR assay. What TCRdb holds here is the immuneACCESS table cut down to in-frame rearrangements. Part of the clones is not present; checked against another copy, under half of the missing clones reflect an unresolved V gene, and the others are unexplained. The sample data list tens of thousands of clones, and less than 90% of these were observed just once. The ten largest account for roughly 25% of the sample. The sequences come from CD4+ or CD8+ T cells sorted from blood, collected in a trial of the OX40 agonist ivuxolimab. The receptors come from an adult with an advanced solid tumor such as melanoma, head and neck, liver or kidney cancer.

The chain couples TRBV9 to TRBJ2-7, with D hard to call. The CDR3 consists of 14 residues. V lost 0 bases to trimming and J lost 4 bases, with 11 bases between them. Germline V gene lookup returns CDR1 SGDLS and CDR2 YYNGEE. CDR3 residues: CASSVAAGKYEQYF. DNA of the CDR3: TGTGCCAGCAGCGTAGCGGCAGGCAAGTACGAGCAGTACTTC.

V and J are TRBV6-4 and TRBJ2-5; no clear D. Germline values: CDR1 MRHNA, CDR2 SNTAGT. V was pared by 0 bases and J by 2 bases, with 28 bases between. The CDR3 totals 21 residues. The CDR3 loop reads CASSDSKCDTGGIGWQETQYF. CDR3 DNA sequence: TGTGCCAGCAGTGACTCGAAATGCGATACCGGTGGGATCGGGTGGCAAGAGACCCAGTACTTC.

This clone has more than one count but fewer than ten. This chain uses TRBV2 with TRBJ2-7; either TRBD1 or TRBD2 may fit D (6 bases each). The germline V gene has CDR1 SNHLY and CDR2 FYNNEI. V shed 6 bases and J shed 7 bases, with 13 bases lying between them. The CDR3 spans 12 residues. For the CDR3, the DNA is TGTGCCAGCAGCAAGGGGGGCAGGGAGCAGTACTTC. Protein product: CASSKGGREQYF.

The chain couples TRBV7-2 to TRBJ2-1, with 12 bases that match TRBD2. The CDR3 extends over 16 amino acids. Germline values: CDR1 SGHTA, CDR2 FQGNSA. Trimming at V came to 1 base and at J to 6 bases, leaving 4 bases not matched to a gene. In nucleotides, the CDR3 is TGTGCCAGCAGCTTAGGGGCTAGCGGGAGGGGCAATGAGCAGTTCTTC. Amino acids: CASSLGASGRGNEQFF.

The CDR3 protein is CASSRGVSSYNEQFF. The CDR3 DNA reads as TGCGCCAGCAGCCGAGGGGTGAGCTCCTACAATGAGCAGTTCTTC. The V and J genes are TRBV4-1 and TRBJ2-1; the D call may be TRBD1 or TRBD2 (5 bases each). Germline V lookup: CDR1 MGHRA, CDR2 YSYEKL. This CDR3 region has 15 residues. Deletions cut 4 bases from V and 0 bases from J, with 10 bases between.

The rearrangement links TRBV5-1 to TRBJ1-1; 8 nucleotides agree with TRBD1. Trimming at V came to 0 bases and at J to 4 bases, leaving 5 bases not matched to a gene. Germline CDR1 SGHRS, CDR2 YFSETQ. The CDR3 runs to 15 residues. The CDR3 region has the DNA TGCGCCAGCAGCTTGGCCCCCACAGGGGGCACTGAAGCTTTCTTT. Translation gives CASSLAPTGGTEAFF.

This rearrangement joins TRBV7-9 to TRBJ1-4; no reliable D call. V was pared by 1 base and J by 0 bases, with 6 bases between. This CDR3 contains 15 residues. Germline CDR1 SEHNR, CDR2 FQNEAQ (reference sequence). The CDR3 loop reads CASSLGEATNEKLFF. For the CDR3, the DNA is TGTGCCAGCAGCTTAGGGGAGGCAACTAATGAAAAACTGTTTTTT. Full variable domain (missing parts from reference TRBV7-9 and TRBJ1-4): DTGVSQNPRHKITKRGQNVTFRCDPISEHNRLYWYRQTLGQGPEFLTYFQNEAQLEKSRLLSDRFSAERPKGSFSTLEIQRTEQGDSAMYLCASSLGEATNEKLFFGSGTQLSVL.

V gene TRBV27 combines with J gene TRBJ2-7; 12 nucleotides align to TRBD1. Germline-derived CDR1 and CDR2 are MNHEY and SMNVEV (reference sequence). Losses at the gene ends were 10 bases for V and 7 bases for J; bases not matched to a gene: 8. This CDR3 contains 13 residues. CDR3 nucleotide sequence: TGTGCCACCCTCGGGACAGGGGGCCGAGAGCAGTACTTC. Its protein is CATLGTGGREQYF.

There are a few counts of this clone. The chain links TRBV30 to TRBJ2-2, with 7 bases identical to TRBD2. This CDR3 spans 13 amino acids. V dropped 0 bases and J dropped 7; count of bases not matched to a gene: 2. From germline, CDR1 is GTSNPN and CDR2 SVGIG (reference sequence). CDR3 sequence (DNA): TGTGCCTGGAGTGTGGGAGGGCACGGGGAGCTGTTTTTT. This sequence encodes CAWSVGGHGELFF.

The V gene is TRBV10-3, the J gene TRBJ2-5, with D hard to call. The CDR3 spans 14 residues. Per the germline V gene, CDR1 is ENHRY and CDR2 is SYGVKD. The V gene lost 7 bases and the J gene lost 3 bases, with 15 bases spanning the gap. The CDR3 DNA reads TGTGCCATCAAGAATGTGACTTGGGAAGAGACCCAGTACTTC. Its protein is CAIKNVTWEETQYF.

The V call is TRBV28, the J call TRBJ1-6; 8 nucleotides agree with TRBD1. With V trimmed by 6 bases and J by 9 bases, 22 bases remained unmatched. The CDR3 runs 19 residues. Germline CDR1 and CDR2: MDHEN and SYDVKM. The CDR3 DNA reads TGTGCCAGCAGATCTGGGAGGTCTGGCACATTGGACAGGGCTTCACCCCTCCACTTT. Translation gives CASRSGRSGTLDRASPLHF.

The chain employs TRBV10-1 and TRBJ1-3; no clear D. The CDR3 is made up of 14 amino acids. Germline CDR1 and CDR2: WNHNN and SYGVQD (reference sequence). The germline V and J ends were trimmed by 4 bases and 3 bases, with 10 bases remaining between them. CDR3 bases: TGCGCCAGCAGTGTACAGTCTAGTGGAAACACCATATATTTT. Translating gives CASSVQSSGNTIYF.

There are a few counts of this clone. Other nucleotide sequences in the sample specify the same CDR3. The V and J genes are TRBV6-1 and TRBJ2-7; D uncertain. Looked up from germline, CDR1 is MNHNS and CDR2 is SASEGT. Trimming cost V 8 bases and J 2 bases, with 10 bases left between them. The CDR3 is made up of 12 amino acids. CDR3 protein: CASLAGTYEQYF. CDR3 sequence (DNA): TGTGCCAGCCTCGCAGGTACCTACGAGCAGTACTTC.

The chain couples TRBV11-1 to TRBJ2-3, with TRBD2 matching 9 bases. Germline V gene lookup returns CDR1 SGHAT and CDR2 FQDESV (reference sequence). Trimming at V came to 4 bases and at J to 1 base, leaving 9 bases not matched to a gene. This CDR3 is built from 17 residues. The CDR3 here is CASSSSQTSGRTDTQYF. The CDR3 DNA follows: TGTGCCAGCAGCTCCAGCCAGACTAGCGGCCGCACAGATACGCAGTATTTT.

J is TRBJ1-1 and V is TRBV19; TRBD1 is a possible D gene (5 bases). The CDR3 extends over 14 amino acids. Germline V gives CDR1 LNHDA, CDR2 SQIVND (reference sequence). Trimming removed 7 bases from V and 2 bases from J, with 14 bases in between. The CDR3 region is CASTPLGGNTEAFF. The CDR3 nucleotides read TGTGCCAGTACACCCCTCGGGGGTAACACTGAAGCTTTCTTT.

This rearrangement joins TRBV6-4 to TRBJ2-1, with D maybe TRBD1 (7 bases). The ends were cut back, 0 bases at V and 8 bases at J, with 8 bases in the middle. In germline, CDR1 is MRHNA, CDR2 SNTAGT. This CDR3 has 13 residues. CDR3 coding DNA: TGTGCCAGCAGTGACTCCAGGGGGGATGAGCAGTTCTTC. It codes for CASSDSRGDEQFF.

The CDR3 DNA sequence: TGTGCCAGAAGCCCCGTATCTAGGGCTAATGAAAAACTGTTTTTT. It yields the protein CARSPVSRANEKLFF. The chain is built from TRBV5-3 and TRBJ1-4; no clear D. TRBV5-3 is an ORF, with its function uncertain. This CDR3 is 15 amino acids long. V lost 4 bases and J 3 bases, leaving 13 bases between the germline ends.

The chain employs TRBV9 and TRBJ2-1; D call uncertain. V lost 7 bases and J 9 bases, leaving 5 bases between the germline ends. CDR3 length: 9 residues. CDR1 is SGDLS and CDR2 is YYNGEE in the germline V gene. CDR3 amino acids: CASGGEQFF. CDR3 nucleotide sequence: TGTGCCAGCGGCGGTGAGCAGTTCTTC.

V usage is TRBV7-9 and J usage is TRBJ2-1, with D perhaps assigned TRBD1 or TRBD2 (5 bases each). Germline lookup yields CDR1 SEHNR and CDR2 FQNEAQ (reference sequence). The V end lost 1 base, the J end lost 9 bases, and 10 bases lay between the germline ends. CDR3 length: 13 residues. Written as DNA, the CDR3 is TGTGCCAGCAGCTTAGGAGGGCAGGGTGAGCAGTTCTTC. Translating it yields CASSLGGQGEQFF.

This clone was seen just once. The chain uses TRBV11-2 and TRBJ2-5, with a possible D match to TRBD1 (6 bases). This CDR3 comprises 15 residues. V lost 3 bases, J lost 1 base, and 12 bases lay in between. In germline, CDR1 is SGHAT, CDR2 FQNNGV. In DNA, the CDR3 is TGTGCCAGCAGCTTTCCCGACAGGAGCCAAGAGACCCAGTACTTC. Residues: CASSFPDRSQETQYF.

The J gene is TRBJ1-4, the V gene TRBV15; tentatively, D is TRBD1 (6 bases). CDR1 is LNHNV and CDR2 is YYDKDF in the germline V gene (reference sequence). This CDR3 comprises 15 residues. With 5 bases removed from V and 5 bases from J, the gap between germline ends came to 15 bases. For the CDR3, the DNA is TGTGCCACCAGCGCATACAGGGCCGACAATGAAAAACTGTTTTTT. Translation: CATSAYRADNEKLFF.

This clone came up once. The CDR3 region has the DNA TGTGCCAGTAGTATCTTTCTAGCCGAGGCGCAGTATTTT. Translating it yields CASSIFLAEAQYF. The chain couples TRBV19 to TRBJ2-3; a weak D match, TRBD2 (5 bases). The length of the CDR3 is 13 residues. The V end was cut by 3 bases, the J end by 10 bases, with 14 bases between. Germline V gives CDR1 LNHDA, CDR2 SQIVND (reference sequence).

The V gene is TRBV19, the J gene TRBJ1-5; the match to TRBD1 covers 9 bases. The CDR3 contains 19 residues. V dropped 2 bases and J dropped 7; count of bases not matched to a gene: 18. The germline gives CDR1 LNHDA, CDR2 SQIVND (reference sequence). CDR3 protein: CASSIQRGTGKLVRQPQHF. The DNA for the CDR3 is TGTGCCAGTAGTATACAAAGGGGGACAGGGAAGCTGGTACGGCAGCCCCAGCATTTT. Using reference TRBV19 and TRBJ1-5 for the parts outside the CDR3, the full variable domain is DGGITQSPKYLFRKEGQNVTLSCEQNLNHDAMYWYRQDPGQGLRLIYYSQIVNDFQKGDIAEGYSVSREKKESFPLTVTSAQKNPTAFYLCASSIQRGTGKLVRQPQHFGDGTRLSIL.

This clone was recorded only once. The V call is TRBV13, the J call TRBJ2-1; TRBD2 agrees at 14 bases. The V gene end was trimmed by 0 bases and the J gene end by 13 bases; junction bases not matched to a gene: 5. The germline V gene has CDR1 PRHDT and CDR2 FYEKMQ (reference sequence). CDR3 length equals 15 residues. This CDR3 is CASSLGTSGRAVQFF. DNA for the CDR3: TGTGCCAGCAGCTTAGGGACTAGCGGGAGGGCCGTTCAGTTCTTC.

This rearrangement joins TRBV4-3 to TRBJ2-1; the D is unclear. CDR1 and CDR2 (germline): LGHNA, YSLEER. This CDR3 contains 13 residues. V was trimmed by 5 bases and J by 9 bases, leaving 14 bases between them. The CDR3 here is CASSGTVTGEQFF. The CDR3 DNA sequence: TGCGCCAGCAGCGGCACAGTTACTGGTGAGCAGTTCTTC.

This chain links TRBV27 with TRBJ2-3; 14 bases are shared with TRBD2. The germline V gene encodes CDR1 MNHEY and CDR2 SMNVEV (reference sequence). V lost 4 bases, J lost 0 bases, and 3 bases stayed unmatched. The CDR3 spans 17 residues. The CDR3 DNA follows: TGTGCCAGCAGTTATCGACTAGCGGGGGGGAGCACAGATACGCAGTATTTT. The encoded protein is CASSYRLAGGSTDTQYF.

CDR3: CASSLGGGGGNTIYF. CDR3 nucleotides: TGTGCCAGCAGTTTAGGAGGGGGCGGTGGAAACACCATATATTTT. The chain joins TRBV27 to TRBJ1-3; 7 nucleotides match TRBD1. V gave up 2 bases and J gave up 3 bases; unmatched junction bases: 4. This CDR3 comprises 15 residues. In germline, CDR1 is MNHEY, CDR2 SMNVEV (reference sequence).

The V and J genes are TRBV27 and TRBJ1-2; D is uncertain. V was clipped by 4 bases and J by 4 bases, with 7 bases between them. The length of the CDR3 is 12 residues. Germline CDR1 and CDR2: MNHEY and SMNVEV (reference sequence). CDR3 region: CASSSPGYGYTF. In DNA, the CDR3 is TGTGCCAGCAGTTCACCGGGCTATGGCTACACCTTC.